This TCR beta chain was recorded in a study of type 1 regulatory T cells (dated by TCRdb to about 2021). A note on the overall study: An in vitro protocol by which a Tr1-enriched, alloantigen-specific CD4 T cell product named T-allo10 was generated was characterized in the study. Patients with hematological malignancies who were receiving allogeneic hematopoietic stem cell transplantation were the group in which T-allo10 was being clinically evaluated. What the authors observed across the whole study: Tr1 cells showed a more restricted TCR repertoire than non-Tr1 cells, which the study interpreted as alloantigen-induced clonal expansion.

Remarks on this clonotype: Its antigen is still unknown. No base quality information exists; no much larger clone differs at one position.

Sequencing was performed on an Illumina MiSeq. The public reads were reanalyzed by TCRdb: fastp trimming at Q25, MiXCR alignment, in-frame beta chains only. One record per CDR3 amino acid sequence lists the most common genes and DNA. The sample data list roughly 60,000 distinct CDR3 sequences, and 62% of these were observed just once. In total, the top ten clones hold about 2% of the sample. Relative to germline, V is 3 bases shorter and J is 4 bases shorter, with 12 bases between their ends. Spanning cysteine to phenylalanine, the CDR3 consists of 14 amino acids. The retained sequence is limited to the CDR3, 42 bases, with the frame set at the first base. Looking up the germline V gene (reference sequence) yields CDR1 DFQATT and CDR2 SNEGSKA.

This clonotype originated in a human donor in good health. Sequencing used cultured non-Tr1 T cells, either the whole culture or a sorted T cell fraction (not recorded which). The cell subset or site label of this sample denotes: non-Tr1 population from the T-allo10 product. The chain is made from TRBV20-1 and TRBJ2-2; the D gene is not confidently resolved. The CDR3 has the sequence CSASGGTSTGELFF. The bases read TGCAGTGCTAGTGGCGGAACGTCCACCGGGGAGCTGTTTTTT.